The present T cell receptor beta chain was sequenced within a study of cytomegalovirus exposure and HLA in healthy donors. About the study: In an earlier analysis, 117 million unique TCR beta sequences were found from some 170 million T cells. Study-wide results and caveats: With high specificity and sensitivity, the classifier reportedly diagnosed cytomegalovirus status. Later, an analysis found that common viral pathogens appeared to be linked with several of the most significant clusters.

Both 60 Vbeta primers and 13 Jbeta primers went into the PCR. The protocol was immunoSEQ multiplex PCR, while the TCRdb copy is restricted to in-frame clones and leaves out a portion. Among about 120,000 clones listed, roughly 80% were seen once. The CDR3 runs 13 residues. With 2 bases clipped from V and 10 bases from J, the junction kept 3 bases outside the gene matches. Germline V gives CDR1 KGHSY, CDR2 FQNENV. As to this clone: Its cognate antigen is unknown.

The V gene is TRBV16, the J gene TRBJ2-1; 9 bases match TRBD2. Sequencing was done on a sample of PBMCs. The TCR originated in a female donor in good health and CMV-seronegative. CDR3 region: CASSQGGTSEQFF. CDR3 DNA: TGTGCCAGCAGCCAAGGGGGGACTAGCGAGCAGTTCTTC.